These 20 T cell receptor beta chains came from one sample sequenced in a study of cytomegalovirus exposure and HLA in healthy donors. The PCR ran on 60 Vbeta and 13 Jbeta primers. Measured with immunoSEQ multiplex PCR; TCRdb has only the in-frame clones, and not every one. The sample has around 90,000 clones; approximately 80% are singletons. The specimen sequenced was PBMCs. Receptor source: a man aged 50 or older in good health and CMV-seronegative.

The chain carries TRBV5-1 and TRBJ2-5; the match to TRBD2 covers 10 bases. The CDR3 has 15 residues. Losses at the gene ends were 6 bases for V and 5 bases for J; bases not matched to a gene: 10. Germline loops: CDR1 SGHRS, CDR2 YFSETQ. The CDR3 spells CASTLEGTSVETQYF. CDR3 sequence (DNA): TGCGCCAGCACGCTTGAGGGGACTAGCGTGGAGACCCAGTACTTC.

Only one count was recorded for this clone. This chain connects TRBV2 to TRBJ1-1; 8 bases are shared with TRBD1. CDR3 length: 14 residues. Trimming cost V 7 bases and J 0 bases; bases outside gene matches: 4. Germline V gene lookup returns CDR1 SNHLY and CDR2 FYNNEI. For the CDR3, the DNA is TGTGCCAGCACCTCGGACAGGGTGAACACTGAAGCTTTCTTT. Protein sequence: CASTSDRVNTEAFF.

This clone showed up just once. V and J are TRBV5-1 and TRBJ2-1; 10 positions agree with TRBD1. In germline, CDR1 is SGHRS, CDR2 YFSETQ. The CDR3 spans 14 residues. The ends lost 4 bases at V and 6 bases at J; junction bases unmatched: 4. The CDR3 DNA reads as TGCGCCAGCAGCCCCCGGGACAGGGGCAATGAGCAGTTCTTC. This translates into CASSPRDRGNEQFF.

The V gene is TRBV28, the J gene TRBJ2-7; D may be TRBD1 (5 bases). The CDR3 consists of 15 residues. V was shortened by 1 base and J by 6 bases, with 16 bases between the two germline ends. Germline V CDR1 and CDR2: MDHEN, SYDVKM. For the CDR3, the DNA is TGTGCCAGCAGTTTATATGGCAGGGTGAACTCCGAGCAGTACTTC. Its translation: CASSLYGRVNSEQYF. Supplemented by reference TRBV28 and TRBJ2-7, the full variable domain reads DVKVTQSSRYLVKRTGEKVFLECVQDMDHENMFWYRQDPGLGLRLIYFSYDVKMKEKGDIPEGYSVSREKKERFSLILESASTNQTSMYLCASSLYGRVNSEQYFGPGTRLTVT.

This chain joins TRBV18 and TRBJ2-7, with TRBD2 matching 9 bases. This CDR3 is built from 19 residues. The V segment lost 4 bases and the J segment 0 bases; nucleotides outside the gene matches: 16. The V gene's germline CDR1 is KGHSH and CDR2 LQKENI. The CDR3 DNA sequence: TGTGCCAGCTCACACTCTACCCCCAGGACTAGCGCTAGCTCCTACGAGCAGTACTTC. As protein: CASSHSTPRTSASSYEQYF.

This clone was detected once. This chain uses TRBV28 with TRBJ2-3, with D maybe TRBD2 (5 bases). Trimming stripped 4 bases from V and 2 bases from J, with 10 bases between. Germline lookup yields CDR1 MDHEN and CDR2 SYDVKM. This CDR3 has 14 residues. CDR3 DNA sequence: TGTGCCAGCAGTTCCGCAGACTACACAGATACGCAGTATTTT. This encodes CASSSADYTDTQYF.

This clone was seen more than once but under ten times. The chain couples TRBV10-2 to TRBJ2-7; 7 bases are a match to TRBD1. The CDR3 is 14 amino acids. The germline V gene has CDR1 WSHSY and CDR2 SAAADI. V lost 0 bases and J lost 6; bases outside the gene matches: 5. CDR3 in DNA: TGCGCCAGCAGTGAGTCGACAGGGTCGGGCGAGCAGTACTTC. Protein product: CASSESTGSGEQYF.

The gene calls are TRBV19 and TRBJ2-1; 7 nucleotides align to TRBD2. Germline CDR1 LNHDA, CDR2 SQIVND (reference sequence). The CDR3 runs 16 residues. V lost 0 bases to trimming and J lost 12 bases; unmatched junction nucleotides: 14. The DNA for the CDR3 is TGTGCCAGTAGTATAGATTCCCTCGGGGGAGGGGACTCGCAGTTCTTC. This codes for CASSIDSLGGGDSQFF.

The chain has TRBV6-6 and TRBJ2-7; TRBD1 aligns across 9 bases. V dropped 3 bases and J dropped 4; count of bases not matched to a gene: 4. Germline V lookup: CDR1 MNHNY, CDR2 SVGAGI (reference sequence). The CDR3 is 14 residues long. Here the CDR3 reads CASSYPGQGYEQYF. The CDR3 region has the DNA TGTGCCAGCAGTTATCCGGGACAGGGTTACGAGCAGTACTTC.

To note about this clone: One end of the junction varies from germline; a read error may be responsible. The rearrangement links TRBV7-9 to TRBJ2-1; D remains unclear. The CDR3 has 12 amino acids. Germline CDR1 reads SEHNR; CDR2 reads FQNEAQ (reference sequence). The CDR3 sequence: CSSSLVPNEQFF. The CDR3 DNA reads as TGTTCCAGCAGCTTAGTTCCGAATGAGCAGTTCTTC.

This chain uses TRBV11-3 with TRBJ2-3; no reliable D call. The germline V and J ends were trimmed by 5 bases and 6 bases, with 15 bases remaining between them. Germline V gene lookup returns CDR1 SGHNT and CDR2 YENEEA. The CDR3 is 14 amino acids. CDR3 sequence: CASSHPGERDTQYF. Here the CDR3 DNA reads TGTGCCAGCAGCCATCCTGGAGAACGGGATACGCAGTATTTT.

The chain is built from TRBV28 and TRBJ2-1, with a tentative D call TRBD1 (8 bases). Germline V gene data show CDR1 as MDHEN and CDR2 as SYDVKM. V lost 5 bases and J lost 0, with 17 bases in between. The CDR3 covers 17 residues. The DNA for the CDR3 is TGTGCCAGCAGTGGTATTACAGGGGGGGGCTCCTACAATGAGCAGTTCTTC. Translated: CASSGITGGGSYNEQFF.

This chain links TRBV6-6 with TRBJ2-2; D remains unclear. The CDR3 runs to 13 residues. V shed 6 bases and J shed 0 bases, with 5 bases lying between them. Germline V gene data show CDR1 as MNHNY and CDR2 as SVGAGI (reference sequence). The CDR3 protein is CASRSSNTGELFF. CDR3 bases: TGTGCCAGCAGATCCTCGAACACCGGGGAGCTGTTTTTT.

As to this clone: A read error may produce the germline difference seen at one junction end. The chain combines TRBV7-9 with TRBJ1-1, with a weak D call TRBD1 (6 bases). The CDR3 covers 15 residues. The germline V gene encodes CDR1 SEHNR and CDR2 FQNEAQ (reference sequence). CDR3: CSSSPQGTTSTEAFF. The DNA for the CDR3 is TGTTCCAGCAGTCCCCAGGGGACCACGTCCACTGAAGCTTTCTTT.

The chain links TRBV5-4 to TRBJ2-7; no definite D call. Germline V CDR1 and CDR2: SGHNT, YYREEE (reference sequence). V dropped 2 bases and J dropped 2 bases, with 11 bases sitting between them. This CDR3 region has 14 residues. CDR3 coding DNA: TGTGCCAGCAGCTTCCGTGATCAGACCTACGAGCAGTACTTC. This codes for CASSFRDQTYEQYF.

The chain's CDR3 is CASSQDYLGRGGYTF. CDR3 in DNA: TGCGCCAGCAGCCAGGACTATCTAGGGCGTGGGGGCTACACCTTC. The chain recombines TRBV5-1 with TRBJ1-2, with unresolved D. Trimming left V 4 bases short and J 8 bases short, with 21 bases between. The CDR3 length is 15 residues. The V gene's germline CDR1 is SGHRS and CDR2 YFSETQ.

This clone has just one count. The chain joins TRBV19 to TRBJ1-4, with D hard to call. Germline V lookup: CDR1 LNHDA, CDR2 SQIVND (reference sequence). Trimming removed 8 bases at V and 4 bases at J, with 11 bases between. The CDR3 has 13 amino acids. This CDR3 is CASSRINNEKLFF. The CDR3 coding sequence is TGTGCCAGTTCCAGGATTAATAATGAAAAACTGTTTTTT.

The rearrangement uses TRBV5-4 and TRBJ1-4; TRBD1 matches at 9 bases. This CDR3 has 17 residues. The trim removed 3 bases at V and 2 bases at J, leaving 8 bases unmatched. Germline V CDR1 and CDR2: SGHNT, YYREEE (reference sequence). The CDR3 sequence is CASSSPSQGATNEKLFF. The CDR3 DNA follows: TGTGCCAGCAGCTCACCCTCACAGGGGGCTACTAATGAAAAACTGTTTTTT.

The chain uses TRBV27 and TRBJ2-5, with 12 bases matching TRBD2. Germline trimming cut 6 bases from V and 2 bases from J; bases unmatched to any gene: 4. The CDR3 runs 15 residues. Germline CDR1 is MNHEY and CDR2 is SMNVEV (reference sequence). CDR3 DNA: TGTGCCAGCAGCCCCCTAGCGGGAGGGCAAGAGACCCAGTACTTC. This codes for CASSPLAGGQETQYF.

This clone is a singleton in its sample. The chain uses TRBV28 and TRBJ2-5; 14 positions match TRBD2. V was pared by 5 bases and J by 4 bases, with 3 bases of the junction left unmatched. The CDR3 runs 15 residues. Germline CDR1 MDHEN, CDR2 SYDVKM. This chain's CDR3 is CASSEGTSGRETQYF. CDR3 DNA sequence: TGTGCCAGCAGTGAAGGGACTAGCGGGAGAGAGACCCAGTACTTC. Full variable domain (remainder filled in from reference TRBV28 and TRBJ2-5): DVKVTQSSRYLVKRTGEKVFLECVQDMDHENMFWYRQDPGLGLRLIYFSYDVKMKEKGDIPEGYSVSREKKERFSLILESASTNQTSMYLCASSEGTSGRETQYFGPGTRLLVL.